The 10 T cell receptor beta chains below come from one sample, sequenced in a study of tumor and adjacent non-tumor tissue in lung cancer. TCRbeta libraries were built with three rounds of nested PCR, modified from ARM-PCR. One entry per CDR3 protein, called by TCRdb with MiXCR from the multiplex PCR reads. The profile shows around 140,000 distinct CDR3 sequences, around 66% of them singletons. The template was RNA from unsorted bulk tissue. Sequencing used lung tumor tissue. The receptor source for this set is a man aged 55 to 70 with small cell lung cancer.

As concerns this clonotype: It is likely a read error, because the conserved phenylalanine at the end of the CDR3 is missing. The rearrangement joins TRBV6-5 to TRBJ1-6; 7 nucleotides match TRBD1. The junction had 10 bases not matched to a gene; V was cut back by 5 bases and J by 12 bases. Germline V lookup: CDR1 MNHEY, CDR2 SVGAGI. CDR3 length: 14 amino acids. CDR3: CASSIGTEYLPLHL. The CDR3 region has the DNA TGTGCCAGCAGTATCGGGACAGAATATTTACCCCTCCACCTT.

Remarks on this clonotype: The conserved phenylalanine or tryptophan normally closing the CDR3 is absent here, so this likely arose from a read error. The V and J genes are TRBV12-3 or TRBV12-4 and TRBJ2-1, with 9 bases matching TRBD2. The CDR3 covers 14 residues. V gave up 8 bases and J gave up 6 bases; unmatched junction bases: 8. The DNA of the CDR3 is TGTGCCAGCCGGGAGCGGGAGGAAGGCAATGAGCAGTTCTCC. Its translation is CASREREEGNEQFS.

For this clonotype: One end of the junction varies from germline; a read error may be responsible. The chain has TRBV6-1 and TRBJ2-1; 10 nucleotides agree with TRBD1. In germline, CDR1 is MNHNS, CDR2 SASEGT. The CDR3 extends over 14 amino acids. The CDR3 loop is CASSRDRGYNKQFF. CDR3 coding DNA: TGTGCCAGTAGCCGGGACAGGGGCTACAATAAGCAGTTCTTC.

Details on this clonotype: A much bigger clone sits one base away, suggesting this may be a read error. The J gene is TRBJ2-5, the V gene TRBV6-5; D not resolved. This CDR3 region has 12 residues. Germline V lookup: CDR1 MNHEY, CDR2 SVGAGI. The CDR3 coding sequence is TGTGCCAGCAGTTACTATGGAGAGACCCAGTGCTTC. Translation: CASSYYGETQCF.

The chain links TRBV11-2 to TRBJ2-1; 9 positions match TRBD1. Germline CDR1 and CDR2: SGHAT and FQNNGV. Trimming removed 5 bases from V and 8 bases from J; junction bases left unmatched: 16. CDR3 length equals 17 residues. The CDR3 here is CASSNKFPGQGSDEQFF. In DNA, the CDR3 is TGTGCCAGCAGCAACAAATTCCCGGGACAGGGTTCCGATGAGCAGTTCTTC.

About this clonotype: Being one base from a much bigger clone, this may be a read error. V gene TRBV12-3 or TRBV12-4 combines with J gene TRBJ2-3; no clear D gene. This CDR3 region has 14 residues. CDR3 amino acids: CTSSGRAPTDTQYF. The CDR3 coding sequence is TGTACCAGCAGTGGGCGCGCACCGACAGATACGCAGTATTTT.

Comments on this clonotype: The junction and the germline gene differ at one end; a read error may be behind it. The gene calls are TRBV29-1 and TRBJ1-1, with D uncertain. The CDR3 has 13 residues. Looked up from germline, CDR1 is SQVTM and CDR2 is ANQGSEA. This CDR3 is CSLESNADTEAFF. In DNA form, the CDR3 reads TGCAGCCTTGAGAGCAATGCGGACACTGAAGCTTTCTTT.

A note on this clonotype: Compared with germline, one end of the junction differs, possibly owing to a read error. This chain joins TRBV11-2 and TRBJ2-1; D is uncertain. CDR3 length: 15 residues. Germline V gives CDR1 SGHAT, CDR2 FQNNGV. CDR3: CASSIDMATYNEQFF. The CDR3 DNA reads TGTGCCAGCAGCATAGACATGGCGACCTACAATGAGCAGTTCTTC.

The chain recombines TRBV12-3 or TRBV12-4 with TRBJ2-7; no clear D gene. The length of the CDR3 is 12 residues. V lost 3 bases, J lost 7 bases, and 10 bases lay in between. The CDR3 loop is CASSFFGREQYF. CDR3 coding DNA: TGTGCCAGCAGTTTTTTCGGACGGGAGCAGTACTTC.

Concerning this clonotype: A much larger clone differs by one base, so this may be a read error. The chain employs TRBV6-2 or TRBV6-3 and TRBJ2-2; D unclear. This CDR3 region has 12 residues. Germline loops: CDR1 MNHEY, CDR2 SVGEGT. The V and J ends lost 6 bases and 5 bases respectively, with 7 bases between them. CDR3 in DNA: TGTGCCAGCAGAACCATAACCGGGGAGCTGTTTTTT. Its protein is CASRTITGELFF.